This T cell receptor (beta chain) was captured by sequencing in a study of early T cells in non-severe SARS-CoV-2 infection. Looked up from germline, CDR1 is LGHNA and CDR2 is YNFKEQ. The CDR3 spans 9 residues. As concerns this clonotype: A junction boundary mismatches the germline segment, possibly from a read error.

One entry per CDR3 protein, called by TCRdb with MiXCR from the 5' RACE reads. The table records roughly 80,000 distinct CDR3 sequences, around 5.6% of them present only once. Sequenced material: whole blood. The J gene is TRBJ2-1, the V gene TRBV4-2, with D unclear. The receptor was isolated from an adult who was a healthcare worker with PCR-confirmed SARS-CoV-2 infection or an uninfected control (not recorded which). The DNA for the CDR3 is TGTGCCAGCAGCCAAGAGGGGATCTTC. This sequence encodes CASSQEGIF.